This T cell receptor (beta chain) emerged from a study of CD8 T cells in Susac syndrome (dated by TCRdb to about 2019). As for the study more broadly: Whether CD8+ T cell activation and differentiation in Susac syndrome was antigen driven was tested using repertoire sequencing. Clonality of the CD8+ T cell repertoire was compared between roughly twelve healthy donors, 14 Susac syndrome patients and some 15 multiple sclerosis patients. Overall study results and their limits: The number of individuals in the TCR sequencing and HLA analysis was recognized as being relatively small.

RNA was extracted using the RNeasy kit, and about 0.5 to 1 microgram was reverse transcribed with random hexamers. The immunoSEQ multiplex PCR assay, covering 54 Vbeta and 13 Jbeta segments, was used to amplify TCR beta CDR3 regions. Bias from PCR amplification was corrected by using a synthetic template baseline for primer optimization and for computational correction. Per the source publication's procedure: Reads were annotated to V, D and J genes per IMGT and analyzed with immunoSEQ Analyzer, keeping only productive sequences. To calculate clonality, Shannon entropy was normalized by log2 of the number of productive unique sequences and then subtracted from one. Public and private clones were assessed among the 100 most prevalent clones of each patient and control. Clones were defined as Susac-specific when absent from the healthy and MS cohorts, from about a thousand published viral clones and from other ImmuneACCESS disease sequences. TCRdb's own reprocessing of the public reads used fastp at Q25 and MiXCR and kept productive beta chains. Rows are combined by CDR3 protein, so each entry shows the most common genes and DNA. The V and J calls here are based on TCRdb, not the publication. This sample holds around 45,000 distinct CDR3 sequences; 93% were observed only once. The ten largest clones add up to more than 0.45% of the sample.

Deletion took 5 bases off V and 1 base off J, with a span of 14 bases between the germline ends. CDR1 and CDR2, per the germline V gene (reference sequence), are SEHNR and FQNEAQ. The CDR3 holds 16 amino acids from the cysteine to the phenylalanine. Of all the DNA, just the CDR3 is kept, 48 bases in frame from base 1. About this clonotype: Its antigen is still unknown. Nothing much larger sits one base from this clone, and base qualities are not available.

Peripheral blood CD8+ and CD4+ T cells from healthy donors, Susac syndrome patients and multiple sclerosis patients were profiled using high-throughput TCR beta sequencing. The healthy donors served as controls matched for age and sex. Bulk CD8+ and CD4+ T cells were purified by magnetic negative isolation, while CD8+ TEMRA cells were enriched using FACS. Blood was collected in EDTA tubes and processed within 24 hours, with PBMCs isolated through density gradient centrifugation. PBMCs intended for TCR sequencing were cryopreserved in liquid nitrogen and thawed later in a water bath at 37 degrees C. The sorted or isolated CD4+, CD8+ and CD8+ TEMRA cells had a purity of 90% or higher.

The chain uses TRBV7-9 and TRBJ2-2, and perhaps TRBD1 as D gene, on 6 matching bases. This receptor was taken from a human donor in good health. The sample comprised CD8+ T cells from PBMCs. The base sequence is TGTGCCAGCAGCGAAAACAGGGCAGGGAACACCGGGGAGCTGTTTTTT. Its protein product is CASSENRAGNTGELFF.